This entry is about one TCR beta chain. Assay used: immunoSEQ multiplex PCR; TCRdb lists only in-frame clones, some missing. The sample lists about 32,000 clones, 75% to 90% occurring once. This sample is drawn from a study of radiotherapy plus CTLA-4 blockade in lung cancer. Germline CDR1 reads LGHNA; CDR2 reads YSLEER. The CDR3 is made up of 13 amino acids. The V gene end was trimmed by 3 bases and the J gene end by 8 bases; junction bases not matched to a gene: 5. V gene TRBV4-3 combines with J gene TRBJ1-2; 8 bases line up with TRBD1. The TCR originated in a human donor with non-small cell lung cancer who had stable disease on radiotherapy plus ipilimumab. Sample: peripheral blood, taken from a patient treated with radiotherapy plus ipilimumab. The CDR3 nucleotides are TGCGCCAGCAGCCAGACAGGGGCGGAAGGCTACACCTTC. This encodes CASSQTGAEGYTF.